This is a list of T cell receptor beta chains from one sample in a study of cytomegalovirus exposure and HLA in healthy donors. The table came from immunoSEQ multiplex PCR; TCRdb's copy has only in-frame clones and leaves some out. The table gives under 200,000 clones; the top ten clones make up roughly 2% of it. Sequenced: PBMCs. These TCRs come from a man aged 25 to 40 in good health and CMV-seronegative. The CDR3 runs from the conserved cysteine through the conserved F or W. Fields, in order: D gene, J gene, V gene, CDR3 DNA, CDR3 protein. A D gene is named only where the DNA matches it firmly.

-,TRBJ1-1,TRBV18,TGTGCCAGCGAGGACACAATGAACACTGAAGCTTTCTTT,CASEDTMNTEAFF
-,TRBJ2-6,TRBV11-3,TGTGCCAGCAGCCGAGCCCCTGGGGCCAACGTCCTGACTTTC,CASSRAPGANVLTF
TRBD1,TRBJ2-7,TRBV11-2,TGTGCCAGCAGCGTCGGACAGGGGTACGAGCAGTACTTC,CASSVGQGYEQYF
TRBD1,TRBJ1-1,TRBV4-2,TGTGCCAGCAGCCAAGATCAGGTCCTCGGGACAGGGAACACTGAAGCTTTCTTT,CASSQDQVLGTGNTEAFF
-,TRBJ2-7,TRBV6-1,TGTGCCAGCAGCCCAGTTGGGCCCTACGAGCAGTACTTC,CASSPVGPYEQYF
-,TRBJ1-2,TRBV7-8,TGTGCCAGCGGCCGGGAGGGAATTGTCGGCTACACCTTC,CASGREGIVGYTF
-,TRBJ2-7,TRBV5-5,TGTGCCAGCAGCTTGGGGGCGGAGGGTGGGGCTTACGAGCAGTACTTC,CASSLGAEGGAYEQYF
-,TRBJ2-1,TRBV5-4,TGTGCCAGCAGCCTCTTCCCGGGTGGGAGCTCCTACAATGAGCAGTTCTTC,CASSLFPGGSSYNEQFF
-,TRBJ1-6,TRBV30,TGTGCCTGGAGTGTTTTCCCATTCAGGGGAGCCCCTAATTCACCCCTCCACTTT,CAWSVFPFRGAPNSPLHF
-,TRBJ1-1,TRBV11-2,TGTGCCAGCAGCTTAGATCAGTCAAAAGCTTTCTTT,CASSLDQSKAFF
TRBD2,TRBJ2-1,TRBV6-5,TGTGCCAGCAGTCGGGACTATGGTTACAATGAGCAGTTCTTC,CASSRDYGYNEQFF
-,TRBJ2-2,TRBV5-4,TGTGCCAGCAGTCCTGAAGCGGGGAACACCGGGGAGCTGTTTTTT,CASSPEAGNTGELFF
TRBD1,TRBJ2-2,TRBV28,TGTGCCAGCAGTTCACTTGACAGGGGGAGGACCACCGGGGAGCTGTTTTTT,CASSSLDRGRTTGELFF
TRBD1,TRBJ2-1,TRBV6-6,TGTGCCAGCCGGCTGGACAGGGACTCCTACAATGAGCAGTTCTTC,CASRLDRDSYNEQFF
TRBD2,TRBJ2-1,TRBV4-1,TGCGCCAGCAGCCATAATAACGGACTAGCGGGTAATCGAGGTTACAATGAGCAGTTCTTC,CASSHNNGLAGNRGYNEQFF
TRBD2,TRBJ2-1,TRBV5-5,TGTGCCAGCAGCTTGAGGGTAGCGGGAGATGCAGTGCAGTTCTTC,CASSLRVAGDAVQFF
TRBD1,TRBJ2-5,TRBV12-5,TGTGCTAGTGGTCCGCGGACAGGCCAAGAGACCCAGTACTTC,CASGPRTGQETQYF
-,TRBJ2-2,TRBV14,TGTGCCAGCAGCCGCAGGGTCAGCTGGGGCCACACCGGGGAGCTGTTTTTT,CASSRRVSWGHTGELFF
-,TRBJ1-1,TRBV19,TGTGCCAGTGTCAGGAGGGAGGGAGGCACTGAAGCTTTCTTT,CASVRREGGTEAFF
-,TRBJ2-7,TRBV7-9,TGTGCCAGCAGCTTAGGGGGGGACTCCTACGAGCAGTACTTC,CASSLGGDSYEQYF
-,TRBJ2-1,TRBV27,TGTGCCAGCAGAAGTGGGCTAGGGAGTTGGGATGAGCAGTTCTTC,CASRSGLGSWDEQFF